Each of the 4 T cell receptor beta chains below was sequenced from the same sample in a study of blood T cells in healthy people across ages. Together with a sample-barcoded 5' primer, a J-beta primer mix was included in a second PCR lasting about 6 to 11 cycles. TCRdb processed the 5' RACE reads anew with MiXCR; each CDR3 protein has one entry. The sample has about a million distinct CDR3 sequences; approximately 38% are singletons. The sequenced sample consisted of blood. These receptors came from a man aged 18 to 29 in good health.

The DNA of the CDR3 is TGTGCCAGCAGTTCAAAGCGGATCGCAGATACGCAGTATTTT. Translation gives CASSSKRIADTQYF. The genes are TRBV6-6 and TRBJ2-3; perhaps TRBD2 as D (5 bases). CDR1 and CDR2 from the germline V gene are MNHNY and SVGAGI (reference sequence). The germline V and J ends were trimmed by 4 bases and 4 bases, with 12 bases remaining between them. The CDR3 totals 14 residues.

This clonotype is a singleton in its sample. The CDR3 DNA reads as TGCGCCAGCAGCCAAGATTCTAGCGGGGCGAACACCATATATTTT. Its protein is CASSQDSSGANTIYF. The rearrangement links TRBV4-3 to TRBJ1-3; tentative D call: TRBD1 (5 bases). This CDR3 region has 15 residues. The germline gives CDR1 LGHNA, CDR2 YSLEER. With 0 bases removed from V and 7 bases from J, the gap between germline ends came to 13 bases.

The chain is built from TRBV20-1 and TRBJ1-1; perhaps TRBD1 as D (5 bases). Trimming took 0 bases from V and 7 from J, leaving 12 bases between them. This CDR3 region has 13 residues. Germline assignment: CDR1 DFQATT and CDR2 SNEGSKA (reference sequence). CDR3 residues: CSARDETDGEAFF. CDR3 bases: TGCAGTGCTAGAGATGAGACAGACGGTGAAGCTTTCTTT.

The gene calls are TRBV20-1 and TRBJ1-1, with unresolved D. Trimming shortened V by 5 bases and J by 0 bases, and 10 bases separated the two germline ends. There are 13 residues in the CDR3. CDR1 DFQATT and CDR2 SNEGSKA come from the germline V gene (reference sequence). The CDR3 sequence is CSARAHMNTEAFF. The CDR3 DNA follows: TGCAGTGCTCGAGCCCACATGAACACTGAAGCTTTCTTT.